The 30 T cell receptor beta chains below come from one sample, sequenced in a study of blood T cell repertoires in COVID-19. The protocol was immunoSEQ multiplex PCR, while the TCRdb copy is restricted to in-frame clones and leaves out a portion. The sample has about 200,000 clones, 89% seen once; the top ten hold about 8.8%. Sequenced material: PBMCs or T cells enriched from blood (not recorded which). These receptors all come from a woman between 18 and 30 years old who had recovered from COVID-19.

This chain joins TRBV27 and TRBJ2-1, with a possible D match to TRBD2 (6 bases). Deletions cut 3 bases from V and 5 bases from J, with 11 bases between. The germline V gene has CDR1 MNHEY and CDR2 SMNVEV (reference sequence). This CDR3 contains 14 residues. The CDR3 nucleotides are TGTGCCAGCAGTTTTAGCGGCTTGAACAATGAGCAGTTCTTC. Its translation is CASSFSGLNNEQFF.

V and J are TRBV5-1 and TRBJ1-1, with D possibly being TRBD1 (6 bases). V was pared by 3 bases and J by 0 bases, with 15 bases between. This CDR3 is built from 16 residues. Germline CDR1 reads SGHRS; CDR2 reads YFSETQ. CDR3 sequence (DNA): TGCGCCAGCAGCTATTCTACAGGGACCATGAACACTGAAGCTTTCTTT. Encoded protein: CASSYSTGTMNTEAFF.

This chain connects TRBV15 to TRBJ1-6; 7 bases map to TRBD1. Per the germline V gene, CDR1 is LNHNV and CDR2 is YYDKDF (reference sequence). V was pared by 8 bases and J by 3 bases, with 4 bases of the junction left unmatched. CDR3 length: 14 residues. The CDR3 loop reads CATADRVYNSPLHF. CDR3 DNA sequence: TGTGCCACCGCTGACAGGGTCTATAATTCACCCCTCCACTTT.

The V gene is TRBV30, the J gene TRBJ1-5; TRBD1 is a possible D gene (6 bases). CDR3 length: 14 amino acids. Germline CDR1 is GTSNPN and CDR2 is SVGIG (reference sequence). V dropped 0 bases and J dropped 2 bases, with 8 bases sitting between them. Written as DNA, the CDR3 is TGTGCCTGGAGTGTAGGGGGGGGCAATCAGCCCCAGCATTTT. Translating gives CAWSVGGGNQPQHF.

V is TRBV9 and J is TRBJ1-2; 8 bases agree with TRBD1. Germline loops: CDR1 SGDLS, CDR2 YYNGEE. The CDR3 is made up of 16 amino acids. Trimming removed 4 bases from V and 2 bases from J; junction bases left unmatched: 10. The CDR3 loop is CASSFRGQGLNYGYTF. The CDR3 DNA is TGTGCCAGCAGCTTCCGTGGACAGGGTTTGAACTATGGCTACACCTTC.

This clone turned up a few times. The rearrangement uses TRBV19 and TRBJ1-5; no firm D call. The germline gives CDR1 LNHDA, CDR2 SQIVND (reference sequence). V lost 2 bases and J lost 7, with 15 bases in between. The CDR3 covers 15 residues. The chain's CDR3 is CASSIPGIAGQPQHF. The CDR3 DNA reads TGTGCCAGTAGTATACCCGGGATTGCCGGCCAGCCCCAGCATTTT.

In nucleotides, the CDR3 is TGTGCCAGCAGTGACCGGTTTCGGGTTCCCCATGAGCAGTTCTTC. It encodes CASSDRFRVPHEQFF. V and J are TRBV2 and TRBJ2-1; D ambiguous. Germline loops: CDR1 SNHLY, CDR2 FYNNEI. Trimming removed 3 bases from V and 8 bases from J, with 17 bases in between. CDR3 size: 15 residues.

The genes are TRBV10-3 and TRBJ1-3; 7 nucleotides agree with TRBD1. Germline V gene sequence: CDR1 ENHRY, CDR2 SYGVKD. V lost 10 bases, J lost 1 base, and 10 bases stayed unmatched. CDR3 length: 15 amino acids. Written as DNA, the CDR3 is TGTGCCACTATCGACAGGGTCGGGTCTGGAAACACCATATATTTT. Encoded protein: CATIDRVGSGNTIYF.

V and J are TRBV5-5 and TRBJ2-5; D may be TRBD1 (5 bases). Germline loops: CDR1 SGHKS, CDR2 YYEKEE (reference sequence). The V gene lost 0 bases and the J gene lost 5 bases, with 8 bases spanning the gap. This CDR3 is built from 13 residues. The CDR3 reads CASSLAGKETQYF. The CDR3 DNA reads TGTGCCAGCAGCTTGGCAGGGAAGGAGACCCAGTACTTC.

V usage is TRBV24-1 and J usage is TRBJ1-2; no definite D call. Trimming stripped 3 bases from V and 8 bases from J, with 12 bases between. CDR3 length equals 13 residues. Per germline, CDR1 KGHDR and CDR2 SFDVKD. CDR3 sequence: CATSDHREEGYTF. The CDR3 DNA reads TGTGCCACCAGTGATCACCGAGAGGAGGGCTACACCTTC.

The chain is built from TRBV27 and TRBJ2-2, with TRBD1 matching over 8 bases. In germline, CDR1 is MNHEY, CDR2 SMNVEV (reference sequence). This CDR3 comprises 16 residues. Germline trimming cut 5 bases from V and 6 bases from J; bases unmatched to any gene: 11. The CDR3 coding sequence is TGTGCCAGCAGTACCCTCAAGACAGGGGCCCCCGGGGAGCTGTTTTTT. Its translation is CASSTLKTGAPGELFF.

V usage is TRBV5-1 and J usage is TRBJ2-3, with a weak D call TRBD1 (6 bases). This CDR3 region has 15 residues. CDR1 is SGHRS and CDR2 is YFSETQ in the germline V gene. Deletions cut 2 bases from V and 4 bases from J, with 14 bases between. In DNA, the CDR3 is TGCGCCAGCAGCTTACAGGTAGGGGGAGCAGATACGCAGTATTTT. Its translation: CASSLQVGGADTQYF.

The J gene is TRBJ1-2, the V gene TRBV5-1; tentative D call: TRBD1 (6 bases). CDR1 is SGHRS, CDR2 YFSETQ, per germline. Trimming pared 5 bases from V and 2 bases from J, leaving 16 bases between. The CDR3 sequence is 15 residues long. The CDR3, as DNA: TGCGCCAGCAGGTCGGACAGCCGAATCAACTATGGCTACACCTTC. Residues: CASRSDSRINYGYTF.

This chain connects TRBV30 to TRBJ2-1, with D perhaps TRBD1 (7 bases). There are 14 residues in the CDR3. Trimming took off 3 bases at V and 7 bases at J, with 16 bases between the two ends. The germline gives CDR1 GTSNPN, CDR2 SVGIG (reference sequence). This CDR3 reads CAWRGDSRGNEQFF. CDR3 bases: TGTGCCTGGAGAGGGGACAGCCGGGGGAATGAGCAGTTCTTC.

DNA for the CDR3: TGTGCCATCAATAGTGACTCTGGGGCCAACGTCCTGACTTTC. This encodes CAINSDSGANVLTF. The J gene is TRBJ2-6, the V gene TRBV10-3; D gene unclear. The CDR3 is made up of 14 amino acids. Germline V gene data show CDR1 as ENHRY and CDR2 as SYGVKD. Trimming removed 7 bases from V and 0 bases from J, with 7 bases in between.

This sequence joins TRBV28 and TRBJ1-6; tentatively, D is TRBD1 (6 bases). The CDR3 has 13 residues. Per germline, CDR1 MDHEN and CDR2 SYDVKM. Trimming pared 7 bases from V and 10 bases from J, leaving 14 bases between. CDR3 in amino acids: CASMGGAGSPLHF. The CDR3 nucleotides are TGTGCCAGCATGGGGGGGGCGGGGTCACCCCTCCACTTT.

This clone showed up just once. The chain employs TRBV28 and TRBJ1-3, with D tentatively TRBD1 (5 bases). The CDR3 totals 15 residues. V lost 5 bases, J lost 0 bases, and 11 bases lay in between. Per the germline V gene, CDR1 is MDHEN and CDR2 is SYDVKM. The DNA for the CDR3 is TGTGCCAGCAGTCCAGGGCATCTCTCTGGAAACACCATATATTTT. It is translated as CASSPGHLSGNTIYF.

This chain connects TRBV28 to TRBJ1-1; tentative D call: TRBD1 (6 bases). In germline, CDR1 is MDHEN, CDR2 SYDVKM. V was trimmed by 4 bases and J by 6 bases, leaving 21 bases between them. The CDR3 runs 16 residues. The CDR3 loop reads CASSSPGRGEIAEAFF. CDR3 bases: TGTGCCAGCAGTTCACCGGGCAGGGGAGAAATCGCTGAAGCTTTCTTT.

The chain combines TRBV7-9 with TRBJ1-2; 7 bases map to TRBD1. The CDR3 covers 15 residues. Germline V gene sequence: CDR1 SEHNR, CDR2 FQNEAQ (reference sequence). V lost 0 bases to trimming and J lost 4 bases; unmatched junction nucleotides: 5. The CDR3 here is CASSLAPQGIYGYTF. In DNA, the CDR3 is TGTGCCAGCAGCTTAGCGCCACAGGGGATCTATGGCTACACCTTC.

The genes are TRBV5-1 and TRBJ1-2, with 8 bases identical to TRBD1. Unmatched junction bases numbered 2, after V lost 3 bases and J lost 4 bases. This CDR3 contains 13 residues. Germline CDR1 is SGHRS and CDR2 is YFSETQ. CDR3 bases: TGCGCCAGCAGCTCTGACAGGGGCTATGGCTACACCTTC. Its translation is CASSSDRGYGYTF.

This chain's CDR3 is CASSMGTGSGGYTF. CDR3 nucleotides: TGTGCCAGTAGTATGGGAACAGGGTCGGGAGGCTACACCTTC. The chain is built from TRBV19 and TRBJ1-2, with TRBD1 as a possible D gene (6 bases). The CDR3 is 14 amino acids. Germline V gene lookup returns CDR1 LNHDA and CDR2 SQIVND (reference sequence). Trimming pared 3 bases from V and 8 bases from J, leaving 16 bases between. Filled out from reference TRBV19 and TRBJ1-2, the complete variable domain reads DGGITQSPKYLFRKEGQNVTLSCEQNLNHDAMYWYRQDPGQGLRLIYYSQIVNDFQKGDIAEGYSVSREKKESFPLTVTSAQKNPTAFYLCASSMGTGSGGYTFGSGTRLTVV.

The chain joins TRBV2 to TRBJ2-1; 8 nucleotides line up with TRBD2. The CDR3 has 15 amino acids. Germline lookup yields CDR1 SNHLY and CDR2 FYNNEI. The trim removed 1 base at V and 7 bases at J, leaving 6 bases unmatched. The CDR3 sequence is CASSEEGTGGNEQFF. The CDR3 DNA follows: TGTGCCAGCAGTGAAGAGGGGACGGGGGGGAATGAGCAGTTCTTC.

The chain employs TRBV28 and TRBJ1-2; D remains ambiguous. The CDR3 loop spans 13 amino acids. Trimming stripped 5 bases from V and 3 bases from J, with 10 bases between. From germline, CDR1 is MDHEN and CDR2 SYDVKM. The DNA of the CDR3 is TGTGCCAGCAGTAAGGAGAATTACTATGGCTACACCTTC. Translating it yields CASSKENYYGYTF.

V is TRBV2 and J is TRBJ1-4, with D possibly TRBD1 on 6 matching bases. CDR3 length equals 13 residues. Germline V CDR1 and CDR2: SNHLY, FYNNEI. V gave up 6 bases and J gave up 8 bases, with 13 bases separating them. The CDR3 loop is CASRNRVNEKLFF. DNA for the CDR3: TGTGCCAGCAGGAACAGGGTGAACGAAAAACTGTTTTTT.

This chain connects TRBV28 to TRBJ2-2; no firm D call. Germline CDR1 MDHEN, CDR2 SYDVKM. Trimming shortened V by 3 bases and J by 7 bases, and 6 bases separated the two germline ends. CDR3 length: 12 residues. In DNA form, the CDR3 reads TGTGCCAGCAGTTTGATGAGCGGGGAGCTGTTTTTT. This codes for CASSLMSGELFF. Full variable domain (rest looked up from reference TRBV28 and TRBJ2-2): DVKVTQSSRYLVKRTGEKVFLECVQDMDHENMFWYRQDPGLGLRLIYFSYDVKMKEKGDIPEGYSVSREKKERFSLILESASTNQTSMYLCASSLMSGELFFGEGSRLTVL.

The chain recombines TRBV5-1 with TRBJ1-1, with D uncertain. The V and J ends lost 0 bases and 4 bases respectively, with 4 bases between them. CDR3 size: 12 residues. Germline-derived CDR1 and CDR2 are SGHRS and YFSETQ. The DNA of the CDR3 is TGCGCCAGCAGCTTGGGTAGCACTGAAGCTTTCTTT. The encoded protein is CASSLGSTEAFF.

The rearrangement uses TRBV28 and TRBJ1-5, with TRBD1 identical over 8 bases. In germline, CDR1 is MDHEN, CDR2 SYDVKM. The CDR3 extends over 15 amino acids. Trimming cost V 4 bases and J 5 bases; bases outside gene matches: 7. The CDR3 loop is CASSSGGEGYQPQHF. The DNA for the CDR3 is TGTGCCAGCAGTTCAGGGGGCGAGGGCTATCAGCCCCAGCATTTT.

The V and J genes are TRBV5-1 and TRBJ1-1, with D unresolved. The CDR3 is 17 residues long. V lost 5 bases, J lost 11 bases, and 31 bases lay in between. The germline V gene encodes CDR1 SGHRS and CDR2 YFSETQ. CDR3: CASSRTPTSRAEGEAFF. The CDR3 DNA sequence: TGCGCCAGCAGTCGTACCCCAACCTCGAGGGCGGAGGGTGAGGCTTTCTTT. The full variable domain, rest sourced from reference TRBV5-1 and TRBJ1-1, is KAGVTQTPRYLIKTRGQQVTLSCSPISGHRSVSWYQQTPGQGLQFLFEYFSETQRNKGNFPGRFSGRQFSNSRSEMNVSTLELGDSALYLCASSRTPTSRAEGEAFFGQGTRLTVV.

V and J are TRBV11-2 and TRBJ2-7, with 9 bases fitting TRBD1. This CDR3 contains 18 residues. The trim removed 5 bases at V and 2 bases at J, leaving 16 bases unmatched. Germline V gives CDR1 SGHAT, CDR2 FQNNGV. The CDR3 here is CASSPITSDGTGTYEQYF. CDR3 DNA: TGTGCCAGCAGCCCCATTACATCGGACGGGACAGGGACCTACGAGCAGTACTTC.

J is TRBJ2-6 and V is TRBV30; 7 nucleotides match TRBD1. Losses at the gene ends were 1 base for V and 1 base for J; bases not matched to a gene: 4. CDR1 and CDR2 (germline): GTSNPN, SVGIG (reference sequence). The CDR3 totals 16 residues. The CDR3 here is CAWSGTGTSGANVLTF. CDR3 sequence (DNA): TGTGCCTGGAGTGGGACAGGCACTTCTGGGGCCAACGTCCTGACTTTC.